This record covers a single T cell receptor beta chain. Its specificity is unknown. These data belong to a study of PD-1 blockade in classical Hodgkin lymphoma. Study conclusions and caveats: Baseline diversity was lower in partial responders and progressors than complete responders.

Germline CDR1 KGHSH, CDR2 LQKENI. The V end was cut by 2 bases, the J end by 7 bases, with 14 bases between. This CDR3 has 15 residues. As for time point: cycle 4 day 1 (C4D1), after 5 to 7 weeks of nivolumab. Exposure to brentuximab vedotin varied, and each patient had relapsed following autologous stem cell transplantation. Starting with thawed PBMCs, CD4+ T cells were purified by magnetic negative selection. Sequencing used immunoSEQ multiplex PCR; TCRdb keeps in-frame clones, though not all of them. In the table there are around 30,000 clones, approximately 80% of which are singletons. The TCR comes from a human donor with classical Hodgkin lymphoma. The chain uses TRBV18 and TRBJ1-4; D unclear. Material: CD4+ T cells from blood, obtained before the fourth cycle of nivolumab. The CDR3 nucleotides are TGTGCCAGCTCACCAGTCCGGGGAGGTGGTGAAAAACTGTTTTTT. This sequence encodes CASSPVRGGGEKLFF. Filled out from reference TRBV18 and TRBJ1-4, the complete variable domain reads NAGVMQNPRHLVRRRGQEARLRCSPMKGHSHVYWYRQLPEEGLKFMVYLQKENIIDESGMPKERFSAEFPKEGPSILRIQQVVRGDSAAYFCASSPVRGGGEKLFFGSGTQLSVL.